A single sample gave rise to the 20 T cell receptor beta chains below, sequenced in a study of PD-L1 blockade in urothelial cancer. Time point here: pretreatment peripheral blood. Repertoires were generated with immunoSEQ multiplex PCR, while TCRdb's copy carries only in-frame clones and drops some. The sample has approximately 63,000 clones; about 81% are singletons. This specimen consisted of PBMCs, obtained around atezolizumab (anti-PD-L1) treatment. These receptors were obtained from a man in his 70s with urothelial cancer.

The chain joins TRBV5-6 to TRBJ2-3; D not certain. Between the trimmed V and J ends, which lost 3 bases and 4 bases, there was a span of 6 bases. CDR1 is SGHDT, CDR2 YYEEEE, per germline. The CDR3 is 12 residues long. The CDR3 is CASSSTPDTQYF. DNA of the CDR3: TGTGCCAGCAGCTCAACACCAGATACGCAGTATTTT.

V usage is TRBV29-1 and J usage is TRBJ1-2; no clear D. CDR1 is SQVTM, CDR2 ANQGSEA, per germline. This CDR3 region has 12 residues. Trimming removed 4 bases at V and 2 bases at J, with 8 bases between. CDR3 amino acids: CSVGYMNYGYTF. The CDR3 nucleotides read TGCAGCGTTGGGTACATGAACTATGGCTACACCTTC.

The CDR3 protein is CASSLGLAGNEQFF. CDR3 DNA: TGTGCCAGCAGCCTCGGACTAGCAGGCAATGAGCAGTTCTTC. This chain links TRBV9 with TRBJ2-1, with TRBD2 matching 8 bases. The germline gives CDR1 SGDLS, CDR2 YYNGEE. The CDR3 consists of 14 residues. V lost 4 bases to trimming and J lost 6 bases; unmatched junction nucleotides: 6.

The chain uses TRBV7-8 and TRBJ2-6; 7 nucleotides agree with TRBD1. CDR3 length: 18 residues. Trimming removed 5 bases from V and 0 bases from J; junction bases left unmatched: 10. Germline V CDR1 and CDR2: SGHVS, FQNEAQ. This CDR3 is CASSLRQGTLSGANVLTF. CDR3 sequence (DNA): TGTGCCAGCAGCCTCCGACAGGGAACCCTCTCTGGGGCCAACGTCCTGACTTTC. Full variable domain (missing parts from reference TRBV7-8 and TRBJ2-6): GAGVSQSPRYKVAKRGQDVALRCDPISGHVSLFWYQQALGQGPEFLTYFQNEAQLDKSGLPSDRFFAERPEGSVSTLKIQRTQQEDSAVYLCASSLRQGTLSGANVLTFGAGSRLTVL.

This chain uses TRBV6-5 with TRBJ2-7; a weak D match, TRBD2 (5 bases). Germline V gene sequence: CDR1 MNHEY, CDR2 SVGAGI. With 6 bases removed from V and 7 bases from J, the gap between germline ends came to 16 bases. The CDR3 runs 13 residues. The CDR3 sequence is CASSGEGWSEQYF. The CDR3 DNA sequence: TGTGCCAGCAGCGGGGAAGGGTGGAGTGAGCAGTACTTC.

The rearrangement uses TRBV27 and TRBJ2-7; TRBD1 might be the D (6 bases). Trimming took off 4 bases at V and 3 bases at J, with 10 bases between the two ends. The CDR3 contains 13 residues. The germline gives CDR1 MNHEY, CDR2 SMNVEV (reference sequence). CDR3 DNA: TGTGCCAGCAGTTCTCTGACAGGCTACGAGCAGTACTTC. It codes for CASSSLTGYEQYF.

The chain links TRBV6-6 to TRBJ2-6, with a possible D match to TRBD1 (5 bases). Germline CDR1 is MNHNY and CDR2 is SVGAGI (reference sequence). The CDR3 is 15 amino acids. The V and J ends lost 2 bases and 1 base respectively, with 6 bases between them. The CDR3 here is CASSYPGSGANVLTF. CDR3 in DNA: TGTGCCAGCAGTTACCCAGGGTCTGGGGCCAACGTCCTGACTTTC.

V gene TRBV7-2 combines with J gene TRBJ2-5; D gene ambiguous. The V end was cut by 2 bases, the J end by 1 base, with 5 bases between. The CDR3 is 13 amino acids. Germline V gene data show CDR1 as SGHTA and CDR2 as FQGNSA. CDR3 nucleotides: TGTGCCAGCAGCTTACTTCGCCAAGAGACCCAGTACTTC. Translated: CASSLLRQETQYF.

This clone was counted only a few times. The chain combines TRBV28 with TRBJ2-5, with D uncertain. V was trimmed by 3 bases and J by 3 bases, leaving 11 bases between them. The CDR3 covers 14 residues. Germline CDR1 and CDR2: MDHEN and SYDVKM. The DNA of the CDR3 is TGTGCCAGCAGTTTCGGGTGGTCAAAAGAGACCCAGTACTTC. As protein: CASSFGWSKETQYF. The full variable domain, its missing parts supplied by reference TRBV28 and TRBJ2-5, is DVKVTQSSRYLVKRTGEKVFLECVQDMDHENMFWYRQDPGLGLRLIYFSYDVKMKEKGDIPEGYSVSREKKERFSLILESASTNQTSMYLCASSFGWSKETQYFGPGTRLLVL.

The chain's CDR3 is CASSQEAESYEQYF. The CDR3 DNA is TGCGCCAGCAGCCAAGAAGCGGAGTCCTACGAGCAGTACTTC. The chain carries TRBV4-3 and TRBJ2-7; D possibly corresponds to TRBD2 (5 bases). The CDR3 covers 14 residues. Germline lookup yields CDR1 LGHNA and CDR2 YSLEER. The V and J ends lost 0 bases and 1 base respectively, with 7 bases between them.

The chain carries TRBV11-3 and TRBJ2-1; no definite D call. V lost 0 bases, J lost 8 bases, and 8 bases lay in between. The CDR3 totals 13 residues. Per the germline V gene, CDR1 is SGHNT and CDR2 is YENEEA. The DNA of the CDR3 is TGTGCCAGCAGCTTAGAAGCCTTGGATGAGCAGTTCTTC. Its translation: CASSLEALDEQFF.

This clone was detected a few times. V usage is TRBV5-1 and J usage is TRBJ1-1, with TRBD1 identical over 7 bases. With V trimmed by 0 bases and J by 4 bases, 3 bases remained unmatched. The germline V gene has CDR1 SGHRS and CDR2 YFSETQ. CDR3 size: 14 residues. The CDR3 DNA reads TGCGCCAGCAGCTTGGCGGCAGGGGGCACTGAAGCTTTCTTT. It encodes CASSLAAGGTEAFF.

The V gene is TRBV5-1, the J gene TRBJ2-2, with D uncertain. V shed 4 bases and J shed 0 bases, with 13 bases lying between them. The CDR3 spans 16 residues. CDR1 is SGHRS, CDR2 YFSETQ, per germline. CDR3 nucleotides: TGCGCCAGCAGCCCCTCCAGTAACACGAACACCGGGGAGCTGTTTTTT. It specifies CASSPSSNTNTGELFF.

This clone has a count of ten or more. Written as DNA, the CDR3 is TGCGCCAGCAGCCAACAGACAGGCTCCACTGAAGCTTTCTTT. This codes for CASSQQTGSTEAFF. The rearrangement uses TRBV5-1 and TRBJ1-1, with a weak D call TRBD1 (6 bases). Germline V gives CDR1 SGHRS, CDR2 YFSETQ. The ends were cut back, 4 bases at V and 4 bases at J, with 14 bases in the middle. The CDR3 is 14 amino acids.

CDR3 in amino acids: CASSESRSGRLLEQFF. The CDR3 DNA is TGTGCCAGCAGTGAATCGCGTAGCGGGAGGTTACTTGAGCAGTTCTTC. V usage is TRBV2 and J usage is TRBJ2-1, with 10 bases lining up with TRBD2. CDR3 length: 16 residues. V lost 2 bases and J lost 9; bases outside the gene matches: 10. The germline CDR1 and CDR2 sequences are SNHLY and FYNNEI. Supplemented by reference TRBV2 and TRBJ2-1, the full variable domain reads EPEVTQTPSHQVTQMGQEVILRCVPISNHLYFYWYRQILGQKVEFLVSFYNNEISEKSEIFDDQFSVERPDGSNFTLKIRSTKLEDSAMYFCASSESRSGRLLEQFFGPGTRLTVL.

The chain couples TRBV7-2 to TRBJ1-3; D gene uncertain. Trimming cost V 8 bases and J 0 bases, with 11 bases left between them. Germline assignment: CDR1 SGHTA and CDR2 FQGNSA. This CDR3 has 14 residues. The CDR3 nucleotides read TGTGCCAGCGGCCCTCCTAGCTCTGGAAACACCATATATTTT. It codes for CASGPPSSGNTIYF.

V gene TRBV5-4 combines with J gene TRBJ1-5; 7 bases are shared with TRBD1. The CDR3 runs 15 residues. Germline V gives CDR1 SGHNT, CDR2 YYREEE (reference sequence). The ends lost 2 bases at V and 6 bases at J; junction bases unmatched: 8. CDR3 nucleotides: TGTGCCAGCAGCTTCGGAGGGGGCGCCGGTCAGCCCCAGCATTTT. It codes for CASSFGGGAGQPQHF.

This clone was recorded only once. The chain joins TRBV7-2 to TRBJ1-3; D is perhaps TRBD1 (6 bases). Looked up from germline, CDR1 is SGHTA and CDR2 is FQGNSA. V gave up 8 bases and J gave up 0 bases, with 11 bases separating them. The CDR3 consists of 14 residues. The chain's CDR3 is CASGTGSSGNTIYF. The CDR3 nucleotides are TGTGCCAGCGGCACAGGGTCCTCTGGAAACACCATATATTTT.

This chain connects TRBV19 to TRBJ2-1; no reliable D call. Germline loops: CDR1 LNHDA, CDR2 SQIVND (reference sequence). Between the trimmed V and J ends, which lost 4 bases and 0 bases, there was a span of 7 bases. This CDR3 contains 14 residues. As DNA, the CDR3 is TGTGCCAGTAGTAGCGAGCCCTCCTACAATGAGCAGTTCTTC. As protein: CASSSEPSYNEQFF.

This sequence joins TRBV15 and TRBJ2-1; 8 nucleotides align to TRBD2. V was clipped by 0 bases and J by 8 bases; unmatched bases: 6. Germline assignment: CDR1 LNHNV and CDR2 YYDKDF (reference sequence). This CDR3 has 15 amino acids. The CDR3 is CATSRDRGGGDEQFF. DNA of the CDR3: TGTGCCACCAGCAGAGATCGGGGGGGAGGAGATGAGCAGTTCTTC.